This T cell receptor beta chain was found in a study of shared clonotypes between healthy human individuals. The naive CD8 population came from CD45RO-negative cells selected for CCR7, without terminally differentiated effector memory CD45RA+ cells. The donors, healthy adults who were HIV-negative, had experienced no recent acute infections or vaccinations. Points on this clone: Its cognate antigen is unknown.

The CDR3 has 16 amino acids. The V and J ends lost 0 bases and 4 bases, in that order; junction bases with no gene match: 6. Germline V gene lookup returns CDR1 SGHRS and CDR2 YFSETQ. A deep-level run was used for the assay. Assay: immunoSEQ multiplex PCR; the TCRdb copy retains only in-frame clones and omits some. Of about 1.9 million clones listed, 93% are singletons. General observations from the study: Generally, naive subsets (rather than memory subsets) showed larger estimated richness. Large sequencing depth failed to make sorted-subset sequencing complete, rarefaction showed.

The rearrangement uses TRBV5-1 and TRBJ2-2; 7 bases align to TRBD2. This TCR derives from a man aged 18 to 30 in good health. Some clones in this sample may be carry-over from other donors' samples. The sample taken for sequencing was naive CD8+ T cells from PBMCs. The chain's CDR3 is CASSLVPSGTTGELFF. The CDR3 DNA reads as TGCGCCAGCAGCTTGGTCCCTAGCGGCACCACCGGGGAGCTGTTTTTT.